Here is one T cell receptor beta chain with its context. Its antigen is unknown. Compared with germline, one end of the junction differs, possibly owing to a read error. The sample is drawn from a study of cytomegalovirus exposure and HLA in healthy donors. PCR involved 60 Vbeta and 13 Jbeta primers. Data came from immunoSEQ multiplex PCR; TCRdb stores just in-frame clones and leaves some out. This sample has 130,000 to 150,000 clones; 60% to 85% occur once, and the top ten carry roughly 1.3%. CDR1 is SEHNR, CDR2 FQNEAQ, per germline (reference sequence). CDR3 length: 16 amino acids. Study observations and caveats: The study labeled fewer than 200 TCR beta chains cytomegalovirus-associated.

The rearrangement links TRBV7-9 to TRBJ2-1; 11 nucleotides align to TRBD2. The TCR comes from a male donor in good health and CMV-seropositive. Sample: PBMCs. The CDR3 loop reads CSSSLVSGRDGNEQFF. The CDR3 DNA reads TGTTCCAGCAGCTTAGTTAGCGGGAGGGACGGGAATGAGCAGTTCTTC. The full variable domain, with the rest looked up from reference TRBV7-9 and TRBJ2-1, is DTGVSQNPRHKITKRGQNVTFRCDPISEHNRLYWYRQTLGQGPEFLTYFQNEAQLEKSRLLSDRFSAERPKGSFSTLEIQRTEQGDSAMYLCSSSLVSGRDGNEQFFGPGTRLTVL.